This TCR beta chain emerged from a study of Ad26.COV2.S vaccination and SARS-CoV-2 variants. Study in general: Into the muscle, Ad26.COV2.S was dosed once or twice, 56 days apart.

The CDR3 has 15 residues. Trimming shortened V by 0 bases and J by 0 bases, and 8 bases separated the two germline ends. CDR1 and CDR2 (germline): LGHNA, YNFKEQ. The treatment here: about 20 received Ad26.COV2.S at low or high dose, single or two shots; roughly 5 received placebo; per-sample allocation not given. The samples date from day 63 after the first vaccine or placebo injection. The table came from immunoSEQ multiplex PCR; TCRdb's copy has only in-frame clones and leaves some out. The sample yields about 680,000 clones, roughly 90% seen once. The chain links TRBV4-2 to TRBJ1-2, with D maybe TRBD1 (5 bases). Sequencing was performed on peripheral blood, taken in a trial of Ad26.COV2.S vaccine versus placebo. The receptor's source is a person aged 18-60 years who received the Ad26.COV2.S COVID-19 vaccine or a placebo. The CDR3 here is CASSQETTANYGYTF. For the CDR3, the DNA is TGTGCCAGCAGCCAAGAAACGACAGCTAACTATGGCTACACCTTC.